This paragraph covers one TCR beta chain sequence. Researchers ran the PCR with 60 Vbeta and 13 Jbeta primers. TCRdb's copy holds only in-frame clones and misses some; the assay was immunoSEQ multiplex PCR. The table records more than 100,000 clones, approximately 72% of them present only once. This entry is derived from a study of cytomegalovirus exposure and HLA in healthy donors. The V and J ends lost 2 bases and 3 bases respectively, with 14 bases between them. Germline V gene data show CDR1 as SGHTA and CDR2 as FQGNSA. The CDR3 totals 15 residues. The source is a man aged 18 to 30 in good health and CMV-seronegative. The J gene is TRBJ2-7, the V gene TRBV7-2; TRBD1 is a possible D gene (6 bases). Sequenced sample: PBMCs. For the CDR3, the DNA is TGTGCCAGCAGCTTATCCAGGGGAATAGGCTACGAGCAGTACTTC. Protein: CASSLSRGIGYEQYF.